These 13 T cell receptor beta chains originate from one sample sequenced in a study of CD8 T cells in Susac syndrome. A quantity of about 0.5 to 1 ug RNA underwent reverse transcription using random hexamers. Using its own MiXCR run on the immunoSEQ multiplex PCR reads, TCRdb lists one record per CDR3 protein. The sample carries some 200,000 distinct CDR3 sequences, 90% to 95% recorded once. The specimen sequenced was CD4+ T cells from PBMCs. The receptors here all came from a human donor with multiple sclerosis.

The V and J genes are TRBV5-1 and TRBJ2-5; D not certain. V shed 9 bases and J shed 2 bases, with 14 bases lying between them. In germline, CDR1 is SGHRS, CDR2 YFSETQ. The CDR3 length is 13 residues. CDR3: CATAGVDQETQYF. CDR3 sequence (DNA): TGCGCCACCGCCGGCGTGGATCAAGAGACCCAGTACTTC.

The chain links TRBV3-1 to TRBJ1-5, with D hard to call. Germline V CDR1 and CDR2: LGHDT, YNNKEL (reference sequence). This CDR3 is built from 14 residues. Trimming took 0 bases from V and 4 from J, leaving 7 bases between them. CDR3 DNA: TGTGCCAGCAGCCAAGAGTATCGAAATCAGCCCCAGCATTTT. The encoded protein is CASSQEYRNQPQHF.

CDR3 sequence: CSASRGLAGEQFF. As DNA, the CDR3 is TGCAGTGCAAGCAGGGGACTAGCTGGCGAGCAGTTCTTC. The rearrangement uses TRBV20-1 and TRBJ2-1, with 9 bases fitting TRBD2. After removal of 6 bases from V and 10 bases from J, the junction contained 10 bases not matched to a gene. The CDR3 is 13 residues long. Germline CDR1 DFQATT, CDR2 SNEGSKA (reference sequence).

The chain employs TRBV29-1 and TRBJ1-1; possible D gene TRBD1, 5 bases. Germline V gene data show CDR1 as SQVTM and CDR2 as ANQGSEA. CDR3 length equals 11 residues. The ends were cut back, 3 bases at V and 9 bases at J, with 11 bases in the middle. The CDR3 DNA is TGCAGCGTTGAGGCAGGGAGGAAAGCTTTCTTT. As protein: CSVEAGRKAFF.

This chain uses TRBV2 with TRBJ2-1, with a possible D match to TRBD1 (5 bases). The CDR3 contains 11 residues. V was cut by 11 bases and J by 3 bases, with 8 bases left in between. Germline lookup yields CDR1 SNHLY and CDR2 FYNNEI. The CDR3 nucleotides are TGTGCCGCAGGGTACTACAATGAGCAGTTCTTC. Its protein is CAAGYYNEQFF.

The genes are TRBV7-3 and TRBJ1-6, with D possibly matching TRBD1 (6 bases). Trimming shortened V by 5 bases and J by 9 bases, and 14 bases separated the two germline ends. Looked up from germline, CDR1 is SGHTA and CDR2 is FQGTGA. The CDR3 covers 14 residues. Written as DNA, the CDR3 is TGTGCCAGCAGCCTTCAGGGGAGGAGTTCACCCCTCCACTTT. Translating it yields CASSLQGRSSPLHF. Filled out from reference TRBV7-3 and TRBJ1-6, the complete variable domain reads GAGVSQTPSNKVTEKGKYVELRCDPISGHTALYWYRQSLGQGPEFLIYFQGTGAADDSGLPNDRFFAVRPEGSVSTLKIQRTERGDSAVYLCASSLQGRSSPLHFGNGTRLTVT.

V gene TRBV4-2 combines with J gene TRBJ2-1; D may be TRBD2 (5 bases). CDR3 length: 17 residues. CDR1 LGHNA and CDR2 YNFKEQ come from the germline V gene. Trimming removed 0 bases from V and 0 bases from J, with 12 bases in between. CDR3 coding DNA: TGTGCCAGCAGCCAAGATCCGACGGGGAGCTCCTACAATGAGCAGTTCTTC. Translating it yields CASSQDPTGSSYNEQFF.

The chain is built from TRBV27 and TRBJ2-2, with 10 positions matching TRBD2. The J segment lost 5 bases and the V segment lost 10 bases, leaving 13 bases of the junction unmatched. Germline CDR1 reads MNHEY; CDR2 reads SMNVEV (reference sequence). The CDR3 sequence is 16 residues long. CDR3 region: CATSGLAVMGTGELFF. Written as DNA, the CDR3 is TGTGCCACCTCAGGACTAGCGGTGATGGGAACCGGGGAGCTGTTTTTT.

V gene TRBV27 combines with J gene TRBJ2-5; D call uncertain. This CDR3 has 13 residues. Trimming removed 9 bases from V and 1 base from J, with 12 bases in between. Germline V gene data show CDR1 as MNHEY and CDR2 as SMNVEV (reference sequence). The CDR3 DNA follows: TGTGCCAGTTGGGCTAAAAGCCAAGAGACCCAGTACTTC. This gives the protein CASWAKSQETQYF.

The chain uses TRBV5-6 and TRBJ1-5, with D hard to call. Trimming cost V 7 bases and J 2 bases, with 7 bases left between them. The CDR3 contains 12 residues. Looked up from germline, CDR1 is SGHDT and CDR2 is YYEEEE. The CDR3 reads CASGRGNQPQHF. Written as DNA, the CDR3 is TGTGCCAGCGGCCGGGGCAATCAGCCCCAGCATTTT.

The chain has TRBV20-1 and TRBJ1-1; weak D call: TRBD1 (6 bases). Germline V lookup: CDR1 DFQATT, CDR2 SNEGSKA (reference sequence). The CDR3 has 13 residues. Here the CDR3 DNA reads TGCAGCTCCGGCAGGGGTATGGGCACTGAAGCTTTCTTT. Encoded protein: CSSGRGMGTEAFF.

V and J are TRBV7-2 and TRBJ1-2; a possible D gene is TRBD1 (6 bases). V lost 2 bases and J lost 8, with 15 bases in between. The CDR3 totals 14 residues. The germline V gene encodes CDR1 SGHTA and CDR2 FQGNSA. This CDR3 reads CASSLNRGRYGYTF. In nucleotides, the CDR3 is TGTGCCAGCAGCTTAAATCGGGGGCGCTACGGCTACACCTTC. The full variable domain, rest sourced from reference TRBV7-2 and TRBJ1-2, is GAGVSQSPSNKVTEKGKDVELRCDPISGHTALYWYRQSLGQGLEFLIYFQGNSAPDKSGLPSDRFSAERTGGSVSTLTIQRTQQEDSAVYLCASSLNRGRYGYTFGSGTRLTVV.

This chain joins TRBV2 and TRBJ2-3; D unresolved. Germline-derived CDR1 and CDR2 are SNHLY and FYNNEI. The CDR3 length is 13 residues. V was clipped by 11 bases and J by 0 bases, with 12 bases between them. Here the CDR3 reads CAGPDGSTDTQYF. The CDR3 nucleotides read TGTGCCGGACCGGACGGCAGCACAGATACGCAGTATTTT. The whole variable domain, filled in from reference TRBV2 and TRBJ2-3, reads EPEVTQTPSHQVTQMGQEVILRCVPISNHLYFYWYRQILGQKVEFLVSFYNNEISEKSEIFDDQFSVERPDGSNFTLKIRSTKLEDSAMYFCAGPDGSTDTQYFGPGTRLTVL.